These T cell receptor beta chains were read from a single sample in a study of blood T cell repertoires in COVID-19. Profiling relied on immunoSEQ multiplex PCR, and the TCRdb table lists in-frame clones only, not all of them. The sample consists of about 220,000 clones, roughly 89% of them appearing once. Source material: peripheral blood. The receptors here all came from a man aged 30 to 45 who had recovered from COVID-19. Each CDR3 is given with its conserved first and last residue. Each record gives: CDR3 length, J gene, V gene, clone size, D gene, CDR3 DNA, CDR3 protein. D genes are given only for firm matches. The listing skips clone size in some rows; elsewhere it reads once, few, many or a size class.

13	TRBJ2-7	TRBV6-5	.	TRBD1	TGTGCCGGCAAAGGACAGGACCGTTACGAGCAGTACTTC	CAGKGQDRYEQYF
18	TRBJ1-5	TRBV13	.	TRBD1	TGTGCCAGCAGCTTAGGCCAGGGACAGCCCAGTGGCAATCAGCCCCAGCATTTT	CASSLGQGQPSGNQPQHF
15	TRBJ2-5	TRBV5-1	few	TRBD1	TGCGCCAGCAGCTTGGAAGGTACAGGGGGGGAGACCCAGTACTTC	CASSLEGTGGETQYF
15	TRBJ2-7	TRBV19	.	.	TGTGCCAGTAGTATAGTTGGGGCGAGCGACTACGAGCAGTACTTC	CASSIVGASDYEQYF
15	TRBJ1-6	TRBV4-2	once	.	TGTGCCAGCAGCTATGCGGGGGGATTTGATTCACCCCTCTACTTT	CASSYAGGFDSPLYF
16	TRBJ2-7	TRBV15	.	.	TGTGCCACCAGCAGAGATCGAGGGACTGGATCCTCCGAGCAGTACTTC	CATSRDRGTGSSEQYF
15	TRBJ1-4	TRBV11-2	many	TRBD1	TGTGCCAGCAGCTTAGTCCAGGGGGGAGGCGAAAAACTGTTTTTT	CASSLVQGGGEKLFF
15	TRBJ1-2	TRBV5-1	.	.	TGCGCCAGCAGCAGTTCCGGGACAACCAACTATGGCTACACCTTC	CASSSSGTTNYGYTF
11	TRBJ2-5	TRBV20-1	many	.	TGCAGTGCTACCCAGCAAGAGACCCAGTACTTC	CSATQQETQYF
12	TRBJ1-1	TRBV19	once	.	TGTGCCAGTCAATTTAGGAACACTGAAGCTTTCTTT	CASQFRNTEAFF
15	TRBJ2-7	TRBV6-2/TRBV6-3	once	TRBD1	TGTGCCAGCAGTTATAGGAGGACAGGGGGCTACGAGCAGTACTTC	CASSYRRTGGYEQYF
14	TRBJ1-4	TRBV2	.	TRBD1	TGTGCCAGCAGGCCGGACAGGGGGGATGAAAAACTGTTTTTT	CASRPDRGDEKLFF
14	TRBJ1-5	TRBV9	.	.	TGTGCCAGCAGCGCACAGGGAGGGAATCAGCCCCAGCATTTT	CASSAQGGNQPQHF
16	TRBJ2-5	TRBV4-2	.	TRBD2	TGTGCCAGCAGCCGCTTTAGCGGGGGGGCGCAAGAGACCCAGTACTTC	CASSRFSGGAQETQYF